Sequencing of this T cell receptor beta chain was carried out in a study of identical twins. As concerns this clonotype: Its antigen is unidentified.

The donors were all healthy and Caucasian. Study-wide results and limits: Abundant beta clonotypes from cord blood bore fewer insertions; memory repertoires lacked this pattern. Cross-sectional statistical analysis, not tracking of the same donors, underpinned the conclusions.

A template switching step contributed a universal primer site, while unique molecular identifiers were present in the cDNA. TCRdb re-called the 5' RACE reads through MiXCR, storing one row per CDR3 protein. The data show over 200,000 distinct CDR3 sequences, over 9.5% seen once. With 8 bases removed from V and 1 base from J, the gap between germline ends came to 11 bases. Germline V gives CDR1 DFQATT, CDR2 SNEGSKA (reference sequence). The CDR3 sequence is 13 residues long. This clonotype was obtained from a man aged 50 to 59 in good health. The chain employs TRBV20-1 and TRBJ2-2; D possibly matches TRBD1 or TRBD2 (5 bases each). The sequenced material came from memory T cells sorted from blood. The CDR3 DNA reads as TGCAGTACCCTTGGGGGGAACACCGGGGAGCTGTTTTTT. It codes for CSTLGGNTGELFF.